Below, one T cell receptor (beta chain) is given with its context. Its antigen is currently unknown. TCRdb independently ran MiXCR on the reads; one entry per CDR3 protein. The table has approximately 470,000 distinct CDR3 sequences, approximately 46% seen once. The data originate from a study of T cell repertoires in cytomegalovirus infection. The germline CDR1 and CDR2 sequences are SGHKS and YYEKEE (reference sequence). The CDR3 is 15 amino acids. V lost 5 bases and J 2 bases, leaving 16 bases between the germline ends. The chain combines TRBV5-5 with TRBJ1-2, with D maybe TRBD1 (6 bases). The sequence was obtained from a human donor in good health (CMV status not recorded). Some clones in this sample may be carry-over from other donors' samples. The specimen was cultured PBMCs, collected from culture after CMV antigen stimulation. DNA of the CDR3: TGTGCCAGCAGTCTTCGGGACATAAGCAACTATGGCTACACCTTC. It is translated as CASSLRDISNYGYTF.